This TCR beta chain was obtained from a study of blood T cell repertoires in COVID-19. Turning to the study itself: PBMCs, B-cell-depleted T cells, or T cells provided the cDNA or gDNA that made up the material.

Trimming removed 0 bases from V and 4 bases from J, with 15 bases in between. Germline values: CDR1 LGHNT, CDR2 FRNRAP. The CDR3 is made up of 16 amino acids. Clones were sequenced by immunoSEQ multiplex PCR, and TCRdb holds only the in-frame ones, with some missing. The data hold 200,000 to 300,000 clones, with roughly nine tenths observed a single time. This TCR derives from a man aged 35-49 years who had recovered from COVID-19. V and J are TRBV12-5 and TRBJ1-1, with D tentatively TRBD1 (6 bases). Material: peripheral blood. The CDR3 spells CASGLVVQGRGTEAFF. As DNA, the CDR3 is TGTGCTAGTGGTTTGGTAGTCCAAGGCAGGGGCACTGAAGCTTTCTTT.